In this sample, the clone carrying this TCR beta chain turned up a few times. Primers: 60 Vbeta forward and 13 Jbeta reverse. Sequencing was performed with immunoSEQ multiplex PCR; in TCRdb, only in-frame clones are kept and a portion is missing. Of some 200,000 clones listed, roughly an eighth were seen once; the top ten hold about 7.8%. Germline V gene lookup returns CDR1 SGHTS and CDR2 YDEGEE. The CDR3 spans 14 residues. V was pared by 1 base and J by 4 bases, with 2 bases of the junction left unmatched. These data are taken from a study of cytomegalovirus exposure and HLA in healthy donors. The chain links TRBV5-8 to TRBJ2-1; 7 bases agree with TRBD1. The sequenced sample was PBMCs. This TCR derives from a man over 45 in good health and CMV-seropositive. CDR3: CASSLRQGYNEQFF. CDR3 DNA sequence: TGTGCCAGCAGCTTGAGACAGGGATACAATGAGCAGTTCTTC.